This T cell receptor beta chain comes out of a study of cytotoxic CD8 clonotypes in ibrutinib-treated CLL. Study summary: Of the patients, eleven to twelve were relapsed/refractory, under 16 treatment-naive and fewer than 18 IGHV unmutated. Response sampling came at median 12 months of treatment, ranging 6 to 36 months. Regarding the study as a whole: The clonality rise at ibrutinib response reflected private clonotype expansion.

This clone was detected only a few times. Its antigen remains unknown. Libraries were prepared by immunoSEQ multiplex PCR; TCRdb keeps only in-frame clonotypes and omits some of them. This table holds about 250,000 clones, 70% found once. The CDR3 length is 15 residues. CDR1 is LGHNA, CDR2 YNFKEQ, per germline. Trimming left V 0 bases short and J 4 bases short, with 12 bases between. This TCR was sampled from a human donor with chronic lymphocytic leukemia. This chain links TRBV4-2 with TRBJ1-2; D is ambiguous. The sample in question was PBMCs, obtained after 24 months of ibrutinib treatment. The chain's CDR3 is CASSQEYLGGYGYTF. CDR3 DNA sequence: TGTGCCAGCAGCCAAGAATATCTGGGTGGCTATGGCTACACCTTC.